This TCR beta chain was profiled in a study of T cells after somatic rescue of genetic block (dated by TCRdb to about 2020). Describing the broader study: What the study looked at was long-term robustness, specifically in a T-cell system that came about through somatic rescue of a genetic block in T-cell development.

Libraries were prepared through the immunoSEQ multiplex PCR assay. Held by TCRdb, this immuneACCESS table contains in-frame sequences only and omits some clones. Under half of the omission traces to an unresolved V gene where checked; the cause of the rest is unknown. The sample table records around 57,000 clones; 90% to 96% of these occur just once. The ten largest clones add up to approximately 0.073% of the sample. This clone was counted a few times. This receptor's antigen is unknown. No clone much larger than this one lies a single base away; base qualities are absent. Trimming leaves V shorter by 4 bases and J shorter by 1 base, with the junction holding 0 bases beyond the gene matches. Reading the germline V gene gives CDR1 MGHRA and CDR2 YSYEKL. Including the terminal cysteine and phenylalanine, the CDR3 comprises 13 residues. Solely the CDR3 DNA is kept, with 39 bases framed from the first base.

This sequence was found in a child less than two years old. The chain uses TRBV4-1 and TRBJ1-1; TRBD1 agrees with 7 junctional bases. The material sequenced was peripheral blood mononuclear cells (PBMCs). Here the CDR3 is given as CASSRQGNTEAFF. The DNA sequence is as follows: TGCGCCAGCAGCCGACAGGGGAACACTGAAGCTTTCTTT.